The 3 T cell receptor beta chains in this list originate from one sample, sequenced in a study of beta chain features in type 1 diabetes. The whole isolated RNA underwent reverse transcription, so sequencing captured expressed TCRB transcripts. Here immunoSEQ multiplex PCR was the method, and the copy in TCRdb shows in-frame clones only, minus some. The table has 250,000 to 350,000 clones, 9.5% to 11% seen once. The specimen sequenced was naive CD4+ T cells from blood. Receptors originate from a young woman in good health.

This clone was detected a few times. The rearrangement joins TRBV7-2 to TRBJ2-5; 12 nucleotides match TRBD2. J lost 4 bases, V lost 5 bases, and 5 bases had no gene match. This CDR3 region has 15 residues. Germline values: CDR1 SGHTA, CDR2 FQGNSA. The CDR3 loop is CASSDQGLAGETQYF. The CDR3 bases are TGTGCCAGCAGCGACCAGGGACTAGCGGGAGAGACCCAGTACTTC.

There are a few counts of this clone. The chain employs TRBV7-2 and TRBJ2-6; TRBD2 is a possible D gene (7 bases). The CDR3 is made up of 16 amino acids. Germline V gene data show CDR1 as SGHTA and CDR2 as FQGNSA. Trimming took 1 base from V and 2 from J, leaving 9 bases between them. CDR3 DNA sequence: TGTGCCAGCAGCTTAGTCGGGGGGCCTGGGGCCAACGTCCTGACTTTC. It is translated as CASSLVGGPGANVLTF.

The V call is TRBV30, the J call TRBJ1-2, with TRBD1 identical over 9 bases. The CDR3 extends over 14 amino acids. Germline loops: CDR1 GTSNPN, CDR2 SVGIG (reference sequence). The junction had 6 bases not matched to a gene; V was cut back by 0 bases and J by 7 bases. CDR3 DNA sequence: TGTGCCTGGAGTGTAATACAGGGGGCGGGTGGCTACACCTTC. Its translation: CAWSVIQGAGGYTF.